This entry features one TCR beta chain sequence. The sample belongs to a study of blood T cell repertoires in COVID-19. The protocol was immunoSEQ multiplex PCR, while the TCRdb copy is restricted to in-frame clones and leaves out a portion. The table has about half a million clones, roughly 88% seen once. The CDR3 contains 15 residues. Losses at the gene ends were 1 base for V and 4 bases for J; bases not matched to a gene: 4. Germline CDR1 MGHRA, CDR2 YSYEKL. V is TRBV4-1 and J is TRBJ2-1; 7 bases agree with TRBD2. This clonotype was sampled from a human donor in a cohort sampled during active COVID-19. Sequenced material: peripheral blood. CDR3 sequence (DNA): TGCGCCAGCAGCCAAGGCGGGAGCAGTTACAATGAGCAGTTCTTC. It is translated as CASSQGGSSYNEQFF.